This T cell receptor (beta chain) emerged from a study of patients and donors after allogeneic stem cell transplantation. Germline V gene sequence: CDR1 SQVTM, CDR2 ANQGSEA. This CDR3 is 12 amino acids long. With 4 bases removed from V and 7 bases from J, the gap between germline ends came to 10 bases. A single record per CDR3 protein comes from TCRdb applying MiXCR to the RT-PCR reads. The table lists approximately 430,000 distinct CDR3 sequences, 16% of them singletons. The sample consisted of blood, either unsorted or a sorted T cell fraction (not recorded which). The chain recombines TRBV29-1 with TRBJ1-4; D gene uncertain. The origin of this receptor is a human donor who was either an allogeneic HSCT recipient or a stem cell or donor lymphocyte infusion donor (not recorded which). It is not recorded whose cells these are; they may come from a transplant donor. CDR3 nucleotide sequence: TGCAGCGTTGGTCGCCAGAGTGAAAAACTGTTTTTT. This gives the protein CSVGRQSEKLFF. The complete variable domain, with remaining parts taken from reference TRBV29-1 and TRBJ1-4, reads SAVISQKPSRDICQRGTSLTIQCQVDSQVTMMFWYRQQPGQSLTLIATANQGSEATYESGFVIDKFPISRPNLTFSTLTVSNMSPEDSSIYLCSVGRQSEKLFFGSGTQLSVL.